This T cell receptor (beta chain) was retrieved from a study of T cells expressing NK-cell markers. Study-wide points: In several donors, these clonotypes also led the CD3+CD56-NKG2C+ fraction.

TCRdb re-called the 5' RACE reads and catalogs CDR3 proteins one per entry, DNA excluded. Its listing shows about 450,000 distinct CDR3 sequences. In regard to this clonotype: Its antigen is still unknown.

CDR3 length equals 16 residues. CDR1 is MGHRA, CDR2 YSYEKL, per germline. The chain links TRBV4-1 to TRBJ2-3; checking the TCRdb D call of TRBD2 is not possible without DNA. This sequence originates from a woman aged 18-70 years in good health. The sample consisted of blood T cells: a sorted CD56 or NKG2C T cell subset, CD4+ or CD8+ T cells, or bulk PBMC T cells (not recorded which). CDR3 in amino acids: CASSQEGLAGPDTQYF.